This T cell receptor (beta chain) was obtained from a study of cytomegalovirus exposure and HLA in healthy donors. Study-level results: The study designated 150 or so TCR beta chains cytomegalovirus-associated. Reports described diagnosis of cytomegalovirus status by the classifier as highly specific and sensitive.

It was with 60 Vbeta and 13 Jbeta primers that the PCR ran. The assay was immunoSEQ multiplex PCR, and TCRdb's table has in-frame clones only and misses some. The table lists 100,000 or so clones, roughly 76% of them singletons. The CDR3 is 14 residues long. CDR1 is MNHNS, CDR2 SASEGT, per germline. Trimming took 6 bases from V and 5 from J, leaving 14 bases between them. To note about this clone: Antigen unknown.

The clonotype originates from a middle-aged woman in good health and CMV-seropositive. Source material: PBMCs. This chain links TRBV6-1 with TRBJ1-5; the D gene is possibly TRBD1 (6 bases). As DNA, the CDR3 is TGTGCCAGCAGCGAACAGGGTTTTTATCAGCCCCAGCATTTT. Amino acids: CASSEQGFYQPQHF.